This T cell receptor (beta chain) comes out of a study of T-cell memory formation after mild COVID-19. Study-level points and caveats: Shrinking CD4+ clones were chiefly CM and EM; CD8+ ones were chiefly EMRA. Certain responding clones were present in pre-infection memory, suggesting participation of cross-reactive memory.

The CDR3 sequence is 15 residues long. Germline V gives CDR1 LGHNA, CDR2 YNFKEQ. Losses at the gene ends were 4 bases for V and 3 bases for J; bases not matched to a gene: 3. TCR alpha and TCR beta cDNA libraries with sample barcodes and UMIs came from 5'RACE using constant-segment primers. TCRdb re-analysed the 5' RACE reads in MiXCR, keeping a single row per CDR3 protein. The data contain 210,000 or so distinct CDR3 sequences, about 10% of them seen just once; the ten biggest clones take up less than 4%. This clonotype has just a few counts. Its target is unknown. The chain joins TRBV4-2 to TRBJ2-2; 9 bases align to TRBD1. Sequencing input: PBMCs or a T cell subset sorted from them (not recorded which). The clonotype comes from a man younger than 30 who had mild COVID-19 (a few samples of this study predate the infection). Cell type and time point are not known. The CDR3 DNA reads TGTGCCAGCAGCCCCGGGACAGGGTACACCGGGGAGCTGTTTTTT. The encoded protein is CASSPGTGYTGELFF.